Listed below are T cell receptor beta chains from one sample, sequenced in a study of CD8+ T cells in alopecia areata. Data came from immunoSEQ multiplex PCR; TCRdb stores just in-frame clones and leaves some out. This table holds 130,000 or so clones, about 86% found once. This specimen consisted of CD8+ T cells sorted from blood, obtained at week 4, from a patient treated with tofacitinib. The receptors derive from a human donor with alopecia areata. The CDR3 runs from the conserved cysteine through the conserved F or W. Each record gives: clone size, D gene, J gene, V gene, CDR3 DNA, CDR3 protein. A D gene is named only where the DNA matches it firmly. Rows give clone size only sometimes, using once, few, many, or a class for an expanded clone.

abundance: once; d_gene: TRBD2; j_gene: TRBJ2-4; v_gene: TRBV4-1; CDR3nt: TGCGCCAGCAGCCTCGAGACTAGCCTAGCCAAAAACATTCAGTACTTC; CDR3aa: CASSLETSLAKNIQYF
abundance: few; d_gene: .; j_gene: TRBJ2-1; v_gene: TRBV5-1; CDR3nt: TGCGCCAGCAGCTTGGCCGGGAACTCCTACAATGAGCAGTTCTTC; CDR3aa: CASSLAGNSYNEQFF
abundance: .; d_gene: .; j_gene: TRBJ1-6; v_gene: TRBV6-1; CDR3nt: TGTGCCAGCAGTGAACAAACGGAAAATTCACCCCTCCACTTT; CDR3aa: CASSEQTENSPLHF
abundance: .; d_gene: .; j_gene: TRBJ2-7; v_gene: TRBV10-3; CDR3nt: TGTGCCATCAGTGAGTCAGAGGGACACTCCTCCTACGAGCAGTACTTC; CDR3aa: CAISESEGHSSYEQYF
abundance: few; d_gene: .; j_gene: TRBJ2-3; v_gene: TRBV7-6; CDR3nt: TGTGCCAGCAGCGCCGGTGTCACAGATACGCAGTATTTT; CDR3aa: CASSAGVTDTQYF
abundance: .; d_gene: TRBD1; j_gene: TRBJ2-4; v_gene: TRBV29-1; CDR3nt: TGCAGCGTGCCATACGGGACAGTTCAGTACTTC; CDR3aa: CSVPYGTVQYF
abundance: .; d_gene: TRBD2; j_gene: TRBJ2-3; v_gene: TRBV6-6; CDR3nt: TGTGCCAGCAGTCCCTGGACTAGCGGCCCCACAGATACGCAGTATTTT; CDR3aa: CASSPWTSGPTDTQYF
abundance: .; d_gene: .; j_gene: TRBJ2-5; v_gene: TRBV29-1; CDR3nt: TGCAGCGTTGGCGTATGGTGGGAGACCCTCCAAGAGACCCAGTACTTC; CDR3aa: CSVGVWWETLQETQYF
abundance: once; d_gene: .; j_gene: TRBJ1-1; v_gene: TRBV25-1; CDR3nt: TGTGCCAGCAGGGTAGGGGGCACTGAAGCTTTCTTT; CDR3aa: CASRVGGTEAFF
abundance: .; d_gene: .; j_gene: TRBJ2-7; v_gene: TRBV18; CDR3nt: TGTGCCAGCTCACCGACGCACTACGAGCAGTACTTC; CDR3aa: CASSPTHYEQYF
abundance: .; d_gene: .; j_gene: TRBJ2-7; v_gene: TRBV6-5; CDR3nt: TGTGCCAGCAGTCATTCGAACTACGAGCAGTACTTC; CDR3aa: CASSHSNYEQYF
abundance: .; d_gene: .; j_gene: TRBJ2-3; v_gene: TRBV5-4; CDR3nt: TGTGCCAGCAGCTTGAGTTCAGTCGGATCAGATACGCAGTATTTT; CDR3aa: CASSLSSVGSDTQYF
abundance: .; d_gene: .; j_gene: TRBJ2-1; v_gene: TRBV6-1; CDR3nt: TGTGCCAGCATTTCGGGCGGGTCCTACAATGAGCAGTTCTTC; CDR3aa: CASISGGSYNEQFF
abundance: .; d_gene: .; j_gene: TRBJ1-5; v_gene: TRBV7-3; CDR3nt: TGTGCCAGCAGCCCGCGGACAGCATATAGCAATCAGCCCCAGCATTTT; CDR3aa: CASSPRTAYSNQPQHF
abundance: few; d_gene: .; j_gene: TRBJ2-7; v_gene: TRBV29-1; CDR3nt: TGCAGCGTTGAGGGGTTCGGTTTAGGAGCGCTCGAGCAGTACTTC; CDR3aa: CSVEGFGLGALEQYF
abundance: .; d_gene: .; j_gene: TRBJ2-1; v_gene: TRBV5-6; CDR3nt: TGTGCCAGCAGCTTGAACTCCTACAATGAGCAGTTCTTC; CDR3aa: CASSLNSYNEQFF
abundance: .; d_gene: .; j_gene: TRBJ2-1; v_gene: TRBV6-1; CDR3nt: TGTGCCAGCAGTGAAGATCGACAAAGCCCCTACAATGAGCAGTTCTTC; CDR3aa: CASSEDRQSPYNEQFF
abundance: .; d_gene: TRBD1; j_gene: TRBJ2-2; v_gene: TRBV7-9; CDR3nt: TGTGCCAGCAGGGGTGGACAGGGATTCAACACCGGGGAGCTGTTTTTT; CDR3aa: CASRGGQGFNTGELFF
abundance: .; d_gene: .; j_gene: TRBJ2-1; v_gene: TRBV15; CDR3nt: TGTGCCACCAGCAGAGACCCGGGGGATGATGAGCAGTTCTTC; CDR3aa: CATSRDPGDDEQFF
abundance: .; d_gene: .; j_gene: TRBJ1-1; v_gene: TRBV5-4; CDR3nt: TGTGCCAGCAGCTTGGAATACACTGAAGCTTTCTTT; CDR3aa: CASSLEYTEAFF
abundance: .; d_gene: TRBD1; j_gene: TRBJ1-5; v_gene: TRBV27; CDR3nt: TGTGCCAGCAGGATAACAGGGGGTAGCAATCAGCCCCAGCATTTT; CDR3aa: CASRITGGSNQPQHF
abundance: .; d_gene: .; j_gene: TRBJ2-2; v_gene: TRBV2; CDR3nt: TGTGCCACCAGGAACCCCCGCGGGGAGCTGTTTTTT; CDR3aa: CATRNPRGELFF
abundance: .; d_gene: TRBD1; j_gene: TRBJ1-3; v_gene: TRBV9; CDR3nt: TGTGCCAGCACCCCGCAGACAGGGGGTGACACCATATATTTT; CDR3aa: CASTPQTGGDTIYF
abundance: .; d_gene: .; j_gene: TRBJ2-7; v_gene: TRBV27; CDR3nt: TGTGCCAGCAGTTTGGCTCCTGACTCCTACGAGCAGTACTTC; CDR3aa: CASSLAPDSYEQYF
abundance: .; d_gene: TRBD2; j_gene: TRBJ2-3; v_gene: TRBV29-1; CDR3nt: TGCAGCGTTGGCGGGGGGCCGATAAACACAGATACGCAGTATTTT; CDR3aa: CSVGGGPINTDTQYF
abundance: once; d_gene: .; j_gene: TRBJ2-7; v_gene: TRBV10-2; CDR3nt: TGCGCCAGCAGCTCCTCCTACGAGCAGTACTTC; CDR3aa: CASSSSYEQYF
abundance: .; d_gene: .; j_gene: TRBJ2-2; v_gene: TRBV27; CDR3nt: TGTGCCAGCAGTTTTGGTGGGAGCACCGGGGAGCTGTTTTTT; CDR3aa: CASSFGGSTGELFF